Listed below are T cell receptor beta chains from one sample, sequenced in a study of T cells in localized non-small cell lung cancer. Profiled with immunoSEQ multiplex PCR; TCRdb holds only in-frame clones, not every one. The sample includes roughly 86,000 clones, roughly 81% of them seen just once. The sequencing used peripheral blood, collected before any cancer treatment. Receptors were obtained from a man aged 35-69 years with stage I lung adenocarcinoma. CDR3s include the opening cysteine and the closing phenylalanine or tryptophan. D genes are given only for firm matches. Clone size is not always given. Where it is, it says once, few, many or a class for expanded clones.

v_call	j_call	clone_size	cdr3_length	d_call	cdr3_nt	cdr3_aa
TRBV4-3	TRBJ2-7	.	15	TRBD1	TGCGCCAGCAGCCTAGACCCGGGACAGGGGTTCGAGCAGTACTTC	CASSLDPGQGFEQYF
TRBV5-1	TRBJ1-1	many	17	.	TGCGCCAGCAGCTTGGGGCGTTCCACAGGAGGGAACACTGAAGCTTTCTTT	CASSLGRSTGGNTEAFF
TRBV5-6	TRBJ1-6	few	13	.	TGTGCCAGCAGCTTGTACGAGAATTCACCCCTCCACTTT	CASSLYENSPLHF
TRBV14	TRBJ2-4	.	16	.	TGTGCCAGCAGTCCGAGCGCGGGTCGAGCCAAAAACATTCAGTACTTC	CASSPSAGRAKNIQYF
TRBV27	TRBJ2-7	.	15	.	TGTGCCAGCAGTTCCCACAGGCCTGGCTCCTACGAGCAGTACTTC	CASSSHRPGSYEQYF
TRBV7-8	TRBJ2-4	.	16	TRBD1	TGTGCCAGCACGTCGGACAGGGGGCGAGCCAAAAACATTCAGTACTTC	CASTSDRGRAKNIQYF
TRBV6-1	TRBJ2-5	few	15	.	TGTGCCAGCAGTGCCCGGGCCCAGGGTTGGGAGACCCAGTACTTC	CASSARAQGWETQYF
TRBV6-5	TRBJ2-7	.	15	TRBD1	TGTGCCAGCATCCCCCGGGGACAGGGGGCCTACGAGCAGTACTTC	CASIPRGQGAYEQYF
TRBV28	TRBJ2-3	.	16	TRBD2	TGTGCCAGCAGTCTAGCGGGAGTTTTAAGCACAGATACGCAGTATTTT	CASSLAGVLSTDTQYF
TRBV2	TRBJ1-3	.	16	.	TGTGCCAGCAGTGAATTGGGACATAACTCTGGAAACACCATATATTTT	CASSELGHNSGNTIYF
TRBV19	TRBJ2-4	.	17	TRBD1	TGTGCCAGTAGCCCCCTAGGACAGGGGGTACGGATGGACATTCAGTACTTC	CASSPLGQGVRMDIQYF
TRBV27	TRBJ2-2	.	15	TRBD1	TGTGCCAGCAGCCGACGACAGGGGGCTACCGGGGAGCTGTTTTTT	CASSRRQGATGELFF
TRBV7-3	TRBJ1-1	.	15	.	TGTGCCAGCAGCTTAGGGGGGGCCCTGAACACTGAAGCTTTCTTT	CASSLGGALNTEAFF
TRBV29-1	TRBJ2-7	.	14	.	TGCAGCGTTGCCAGGACAGCGAGCTCCTACGAGCAGTACTTC	CSVARTASSYEQYF
TRBV15	TRBJ2-7	.	15	TRBD2	TGTGCCACCAGCAGAGATATGGCGGGAGTAGGCGAGCAGTACTTC	CATSRDMAGVGEQYF
TRBV6-5	TRBJ2-7	.	14	TRBD1	TGTGCCAGCAAATCCGCACAGGGGGGCTACGAGCAGTACTTC	CASKSAQGGYEQYF
TRBV7-6	TRBJ2-7	once	13	.	TGTGCCAGCAGCCAGGACCGACTATACGAGCAGTACTTC	CASSQDRLYEQYF
TRBV15	TRBJ2-5	few	12	.	TGTGCCTCCGCTCTGGGGCAAGAGACCCAGTACTTC	CASALGQETQYF
TRBV6-6	TRBJ1-5	.	15	.	TGTGCCAGCAGTTACTCATCCCGGGACAATCAGCCCCAGCATTTT	CASSYSSRDNQPQHF
TRBV29-1	TRBJ2-5	.	12	.	TGCAGCGTTGAGGCAGCTCAAGAGACCCAGTACTTC	CSVEAAQETQYF
TRBV5-1	TRBJ1-6	.	17	.	TGCGCCAGCAGCCCGGACCCGGGTTCCTCCTATAATTCACCCCTCCACTTT	CASSPDPGSSYNSPLHF
TRBV6-1	TRBJ1-2	.	15	.	TGTGCCAGCAGTAATCGACAAGAAGACCCCTATGGCTACACCTTC	CASSNRQEDPYGYTF
TRBV29-1	TRBJ2-1	.	17	.	TGCAGCGTGCGAACAGGGTTGTCATTCCAAATCCCAAATGAGCAGTTCTTC	CSVRTGLSFQIPNEQFF
TRBV15	TRBJ1-3	.	13	TRBD1	TGTGCCACAGCTACAGGGGGAGGAAACACCATATATTTT	CATATGGGNTIYF
TRBV29-1	TRBJ2-2	.	16	TRBD2	TGCAGCGTAGAGGGACTAGCGGGAGGGCCAAGCGGGGAGCTGTTTTTT	CSVEGLAGGPSGELFF
TRBV11-3	TRBJ2-7	.	13	TRBD1	TGTGCCAGCAGCCCCGGGACAGCCTACGAGCAGTACTTC	CASSPGTAYEQYF
TRBV18	TRBJ2-2	.	17	TRBD2	TGTGCCAGCTCACCACCGTCTAGCGGGAGATCTGCCGGGGAGCTGTTTTTT	CASSPPSSGRSAGELFF
TRBV7-2	TRBJ1-1	.	14	.	TGTGCCACCTCCGAGGATCAAGCGGATCCTGAAGCTTTCTTT	CATSEDQADPEAFF
TRBV9	TRBJ2-1	.	17	TRBD1	TGTGCCAGCAGCGTCCCAAAACAGGGGCCCTCCTACAATGAGCAGTTCTTC	CASSVPKQGPSYNEQFF
TRBV29-1	TRBJ2-7	.	12	.	TGCAGCGTTGTTTCCGGGAGTAACGAGCAGTACTTC	CSVVSGSNEQYF
TRBV18	TRBJ1-1	.	14	.	TGTGCCAGCTCACCATCTAGTCAGGCGACTGAAGCTTTCTTT	CASSPSSQATEAFF
TRBV4-1	TRBJ2-7	.	16	.	TGCGCCAGCAGCCAAGAAGGGGGGGATCACTCCTACGAGCAGTACTTC	CASSQEGGDHSYEQYF
TRBV4-1	TRBJ1-5	.	16	TRBD1	TGCGCCAGCAGCCAAGAGAGGGGGACAGTAAATCAGCCCCAGCATTTT	CASSQERGTVNQPQHF
TRBV6-5	TRBJ1-5	.	16	.	TGTGCCAGCAGTTACTCCCCGACAGGTAGCAATCAGCCCCAGCATTTT	CASSYSPTGSNQPQHF
TRBV28	TRBJ2-1	.	16	TRBD1	TGTGCCAGCAGTGTAATCGGGACAGATACCTACAATGAGCAGTTCTTC	CASSVIGTDTYNEQFF
TRBV5-1	TRBJ2-7	.	16	.	TGCGCCAGCAGCAGTGGGGCAGGTCCCGAGATCTACGAGCAGTACTTC	CASSSGAGPEIYEQYF
TRBV27	TRBJ2-3	.	14	TRBD2	TGTGCCAGCAGTTCAGCGGGAGTAGTAGATACGCAGTATTTT	CASSSAGVVDTQYF
TRBV9	TRBJ1-4	.	15	TRBD1	TGTGCCAGCAGCGTAGGGGGACAGGTGTATGAAAAACTGTTTTTT	CASSVGGQVYEKLFF
TRBV6-1	TRBJ2-5	once	12	.	TGTGCCAGCAGTCGGATCAGGGAGACCCAGTACTTC	CASSRIRETQYF
TRBV6-5	TRBJ2-7	.	14	TRBD1	TGTGCCAGCAGTCTTGGACAGGGGTCCTACGAGCAGTACTTC	CASSLGQGSYEQYF
TRBV12-5	TRBJ2-1	.	15	TRBD2	TGTGCTAGTGGCTTAACTAGCGGGGCGTACAATGAGCAGTTCTTC	CASGLTSGAYNEQFF
TRBV5-6	TRBJ2-5	.	12	.	TGTGCCAGCAGCTACGGGGAAGAGACCCAGTACTTC	CASSYGEETQYF
TRBV5-4	TRBJ1-2	.	15	.	TGTGCCAGCAGCTTGGTTGGGGGCCGGGGGTATGGCTACACCTTC	CASSLVGGRGYGYTF
TRBV13	TRBJ1-1	.	12	.	TGTGCCAGCAGCAATCAGGGCACTGAAGCTTTCTTT	CASSNQGTEAFF
TRBV11-1	TRBJ2-4	.	15	.	TGTGCCAGCAGCTTAGAACTTGGCGCCAAAAACATTCAGTACTTC	CASSLELGAKNIQYF
TRBV9	TRBJ1-1	.	13	.	TGTGCCAGCAGCGCACAGTCGAACACTGAAGCTTTCTTT	CASSAQSNTEAFF
TRBV29-1	TRBJ2-3	.	15	.	TGCAGCGTCGCCTCCCAGGGTGTGTATGCAGATACGCAGTATTTT	CSVASQGVYADTQYF
TRBV7-3	TRBJ2-1	.	15	TRBD2	TGTGCCAGCACCCCAGATACTAGCGGGAGTAATGAGCAGTTCTTC	CASTPDTSGSNEQFF
TRBV4-1	TRBJ2-7	.	18	.	TGCGCCAGCAGCCAAGATCGGGGGAACTCTGCCGAGCCCCACGAGCAGTACTTC	CASSQDRGNSAEPHEQYF
TRBV18	TRBJ1-5	.	17	.	TGTGCCAGCTCCCCGGAGGGGGGCGTCTGGGGCAATCAGCCCCAGCATTTT	CASSPEGGVWGNQPQHF
TRBV11-2	TRBJ2-1	.	14	.	TGTGCCAGCAGCCGCACTAGAGCGGCTGGCGAGCAGTTCTTC	CASSRTRAAGEQFF
TRBV5-1	TRBJ2-1	.	16	.	TGCGCCAGCAGCTTGGCAGGGGATGGCTCCTACAATGAGCAGTTCTTC	CASSLAGDGSYNEQFF
TRBV5-1	TRBJ2-5	.	14	.	TGCGCCAGCAGCTTGAGCGAGGGACTGGGGACCCAGTACTTC	CASSLSEGLGTQYF
TRBV27	TRBJ2-2	.	17	TRBD2	TGTGCCAGCATGGGGGGGGACGCGGGCCCGAACACCGGGGAGCTGTTTTTT	CASMGGDAGPNTGELFF
TRBV18	TRBJ2-2	.	14	.	TGTGCCAGCTCACCAGGGCTAGATACCGGGGAGCTGTTTTTT	CASSPGLDTGELFF
TRBV28	TRBJ1-4	.	17	.	TGTGCCAGTCACACGAATAGGGTGATTGCAACTAATGAAAAACTGTTTTTT	CASHTNRVIATNEKLFF